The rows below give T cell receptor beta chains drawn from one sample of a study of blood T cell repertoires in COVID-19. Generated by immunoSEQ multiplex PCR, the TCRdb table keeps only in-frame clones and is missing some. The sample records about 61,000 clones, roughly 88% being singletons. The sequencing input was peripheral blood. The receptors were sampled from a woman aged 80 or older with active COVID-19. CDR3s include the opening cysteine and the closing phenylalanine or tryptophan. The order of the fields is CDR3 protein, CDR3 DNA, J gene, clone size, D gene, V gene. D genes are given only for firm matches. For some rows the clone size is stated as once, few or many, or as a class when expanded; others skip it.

CASTAGLNSYEQYF TGTGCCAGCACGGCGGGCCTGAACTCCTACGAGCAGTACTTC TRBJ2-7 - - TRBV9
CSAGTFDSYNEQFF TGCAGCGCTGGGACTTTCGACTCCTACAATGAGCAGTTCTTC TRBJ2-1 - - TRBV29-1
CASSLGDRLSSYEQYF TGCGCCAGCAGCCTGGGGGACAGGCTTAGCTCCTACGAGCAGTACTTC TRBJ2-7 - TRBD1 TRBV5-1
CASSFAPGTAPELFF TGTGCCAGCAGTTTCGCCCCCGGGACTGCACCGGAGCTGTTTTTT TRBJ2-2 - - TRBV6-6
CASSLHGITGELFF TGTGCCAGCAGCTTACACGGGATCACCGGGGAGCTGTTTTTT TRBJ2-2 - - TRBV7-2
CASSQVSSGATDTQYF TGTGCCAGCAGCCAAGTCTCTAGCGGGGCCACAGATACGCAGTATTTT TRBJ2-3 - TRBD2 TRBV4-2
CASSQGASSIQYF TGCGCCAGCAGCCAAGGGGCATCGTCCATTCAGTACTTC TRBJ2-4 - - TRBV4-1
CASSQQVSGELFF TGTGCCAGCAGCCAACAGGTGTCCGGGGAGCTGTTTTTT TRBJ2-2 - - TRBV5-4
CASSLAYRGDYGYTF TGTGCCAGCAGCTTAGCGTACAGGGGTGACTATGGCTACACCTTC TRBJ1-2 - TRBD1 TRBV7-8
CASSRDRENQPQHF TGCGCCAGCAGCCGGGACAGGGAGAATCAGCCCCAGCATTTT TRBJ1-5 once TRBD1 TRBV4-3
CASSWGQYTNYGYTF TGTGCCAGCAGCTGGGGACAGTACACTAACTATGGCTACACCTTC TRBJ1-2 many TRBD1 TRBV5-6
CASSPEPGHYEQYF TGTGCCAGCAGCCCAGAACCGGGACACTACGAGCAGTACTTC TRBJ2-7 - - TRBV11-2
CASSQESAPNLLSSYNEQFF TGTGCCAGCAGCCAAGAATCCGCTCCCAATCTGCTCAGCTCCTACAATGAGCAGTTCTTC TRBJ2-1 - - TRBV4-2
CASSSYTGEYEQYF TGTGCCAGCAGCTCTTACACAGGGGAGTACGAGCAGTACTTC TRBJ2-7 - TRBD1 TRBV7-6
CSVGGTYGYTF TGCAGCGTAGGGGGAACCTATGGCTACACCTTC TRBJ1-2 - - TRBV20-1
CTSSQESLAGGKGSYNEQFF TGCACCAGCAGCCAGGAATCTTTAGCGGGGGGCAAGGGCTCCTACAATGAGCAGTTCTTC TRBJ2-1 - - TRBV1
CASSAGVNTEAFF TGCGCCAGCAGCGCGGGGGTAAACACTGAAGCTTTCTTT TRBJ1-1 - - TRBV5-1
CASSQANSFYEQYF TGTGCCAGCAGCCAAGCAAATAGCTTCTACGAGCAGTACTTC TRBJ2-7 few - TRBV3-1/TRBV3-2
CSASWRGLTDTQYF TGCAGTGCTAGTTGGCGGGGGTTAACAGATACGCAGTATTTT TRBJ2-3 - TRBD2 TRBV20-1
CASSSRLAGSTDTQYF TGTGCCAGCAGTTCCAGACTAGCGGGAAGCACAGATACGCAGTATTTT TRBJ2-3 once TRBD2 TRBV6-5
CASRGQGLYEQYF TGTGCCAGCAGGGGACAGGGCCTCTACGAGCAGTACTTC TRBJ2-7 - TRBD1 TRBV25-1
CASRGYSGGVADTQYF TGTGCCAGCAGAGGCTATAGCGGGGGGGTGGCAGATACGCAGTATTTT TRBJ2-3 - TRBD2 TRBV2
CASRIKQGSNQPQHF TGTGCCAGCAGAATAAAACAGGGGTCCAATCAGCCCCAGCATTTT TRBJ1-5 - TRBD1 TRBV6-5
CASRRGQGASYGYTF TGTGCCAGCAGGCGGGGACAGGGGGCAAGCTATGGCTACACCTTC TRBJ1-2 - TRBD1 TRBV2
CASSSPGTANEKLFF TGTGCCAGCAGTTCCCCTGGGACAGCTAATGAAAAACTGTTTTTT TRBJ1-4 once TRBD1 TRBV28
CASSSGDRISYEQYF TGTGCCAGCAGCTCCGGGGACAGGATCTCCTACGAGCAGTACTTC TRBJ2-7 - TRBD1 TRBV5-8
CASSPPAEQYF TGTGCCAGCTCACCACCGGCCGAGCAGTACTTC TRBJ2-7 - - TRBV18
CASSRTSGGGYEQFF TGTGCCAGCAGTCGGACTAGCGGGGGGGGCTATGAGCAGTTCTTC TRBJ2-1 - TRBD2 TRBV6-5
CASNKQTGGNTEAFF TGCGCCAGCAACAAACAAACAGGGGGAAACACTGAAGCTTTCTTT TRBJ1-1 - TRBD1 TRBV5-1
CASSPGTSFSPDTQYF TGTGCCAGCTCACCCGGGACTAGCTTTAGCCCAGATACGCAGTATTTT TRBJ2-3 - TRBD2 TRBV18
CATLPGTGGTEAFF TGTGCCACCCTCCCCGGGACGGGAGGCACTGAAGCTTTCTTT TRBJ1-1 - - TRBV6-5
CASSLRSSTDTQYF TGTGCCAGCAGCTTACGGTCCAGCACAGATACGCAGTATTTT TRBJ2-3 - - TRBV7-2
CASSPSSSGGAYEQYF TGTGCCAGCAGCCCCTCCTCTAGCGGGGGGGCCTACGAGCAGTACTTC TRBJ2-7 - TRBD2 TRBV4-2
CASSLNGGGAYEQYF TGTGCCAGCAGCTTAAATGGCGGGGGGGCCTACGAGCAGTACTTC TRBJ2-7 - TRBD2 TRBV7-2
CASSKNRGAGNTIYF TGTGCCAGCTCCAAGAACAGGGGAGCTGGAAACACCATATATTTT TRBJ1-3 - TRBD1 TRBV18
CASSRTGGDEKLFF TGTGCCAGCAGTAGGACAGGGGGGGATGAAAAACTGTTTTTT TRBJ1-4 - TRBD1 TRBV25-1
CASSYDRSEKLFF TGTGCCAGCAGCTACGATCGGTCTGAAAAACTGTTTTTT TRBJ1-4 - - TRBV5-8
CASSLRGDLTGELFF TGCGCCAGCAGCTTGCGGGGGGACCTCACCGGGGAGCTGTTTTTT TRBJ2-2 - TRBD2 TRBV5-1
CASSPSGVGVETQYF TGTGCCAGCAGCCCGAGTGGGGTAGGGGTAGAGACCCAGTACTTC TRBJ2-5 - - TRBV9
CASSLVQGGDTQYF TGCGCCAGCAGCTTGGTACAGGGCGGAGATACGCAGTATTTT TRBJ2-3 - - TRBV5-1
CASSSRDTDTQYF TGCGCCAGCAGCTCCCGGGACACAGATACGCAGTATTTT TRBJ2-3 - - TRBV5-1
CASSLVGGNNEQFF TGCGCCAGCAGCTTGGTCGGAGGGAACAATGAGCAGTTCTTC TRBJ2-1 once - TRBV5-1
CSVGGKRGGRYIQYF TGCAGCGTTGGAGGGAAGCGGGGGGGCCGATACATTCAGTACTTC TRBJ2-4 - TRBD2 TRBV29-1
CASSDTMGGAGYNEQFF TGTGCCAGCAGTGACACGATGGGGGGGGCAGGATACAATGAGCAGTTCTTC TRBJ2-1 - - TRBV25-1
CSVQNRDQTTQYF TGCAGCGTGCAAAACCGGGATCAAACCACGCAGTATTTT TRBJ2-3 - - TRBV29-1